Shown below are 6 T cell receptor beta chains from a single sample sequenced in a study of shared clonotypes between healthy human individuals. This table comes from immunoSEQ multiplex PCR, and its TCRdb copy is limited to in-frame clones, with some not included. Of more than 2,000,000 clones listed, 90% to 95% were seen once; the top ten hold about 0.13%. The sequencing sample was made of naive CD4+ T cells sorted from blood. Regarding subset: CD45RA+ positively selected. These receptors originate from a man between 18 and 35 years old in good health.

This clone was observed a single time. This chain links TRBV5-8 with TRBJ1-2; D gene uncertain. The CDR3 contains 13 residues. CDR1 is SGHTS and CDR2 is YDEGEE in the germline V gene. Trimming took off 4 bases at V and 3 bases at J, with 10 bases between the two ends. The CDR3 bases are TGTGCCAGCAGCAGAGACGGGTACTATGGCTACACCTTC. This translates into CASSRDGYYGYTF.

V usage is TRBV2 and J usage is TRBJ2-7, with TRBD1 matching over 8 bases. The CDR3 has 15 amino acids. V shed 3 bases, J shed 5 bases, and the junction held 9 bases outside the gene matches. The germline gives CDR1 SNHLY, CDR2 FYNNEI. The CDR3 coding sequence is TGTGCCAGCAGTGAGGGGGGACAGGTTTTCGACGAGCAGTACTTC. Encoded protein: CASSEGGQVFDEQYF.

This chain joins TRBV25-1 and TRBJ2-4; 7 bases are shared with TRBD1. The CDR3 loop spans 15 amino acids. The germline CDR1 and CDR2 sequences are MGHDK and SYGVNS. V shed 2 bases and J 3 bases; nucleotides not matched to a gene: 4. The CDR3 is CASSETQGIKNIQYF. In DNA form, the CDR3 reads TGTGCCAGCAGTGAAACACAGGGGATCAAAAACATTCAGTACTTC.

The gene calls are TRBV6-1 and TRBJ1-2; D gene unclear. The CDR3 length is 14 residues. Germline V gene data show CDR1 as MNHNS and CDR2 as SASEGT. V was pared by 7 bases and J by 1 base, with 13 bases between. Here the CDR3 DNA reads TGTGCCAGCATTCCGGACGGACGTAACTATGGCTACACCTTC. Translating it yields CASIPDGRNYGYTF.

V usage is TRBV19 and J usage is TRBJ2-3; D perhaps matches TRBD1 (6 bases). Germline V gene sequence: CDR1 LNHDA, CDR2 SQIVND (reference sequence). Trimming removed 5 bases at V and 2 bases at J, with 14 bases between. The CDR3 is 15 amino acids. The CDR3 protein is CASSAQGTYTDTQYF. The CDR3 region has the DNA TGTGCCAGTAGTGCGCAGGGGACCTACACAGATACGCAGTATTTT.

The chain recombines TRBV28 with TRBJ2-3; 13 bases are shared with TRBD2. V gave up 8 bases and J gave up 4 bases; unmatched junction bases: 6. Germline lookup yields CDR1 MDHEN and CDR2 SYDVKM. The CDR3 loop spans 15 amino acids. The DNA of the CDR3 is TGTGCCAGCTGGACTAGCGGGGGAATTGCAGATACGCAGTATTTT. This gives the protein CASWTSGGIADTQYF. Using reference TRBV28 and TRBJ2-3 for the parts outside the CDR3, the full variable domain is DVKVTQSSRYLVKRTGEKVFLECVQDMDHENMFWYRQDPGLGLRLIYFSYDVKMKEKGDIPEGYSVSREKKERFSLILESASTNQTSMYLCASWTSGGIADTQYFGPGTRLTVL.